This T cell receptor beta chain stems from a study of blood T cells in healthy people across ages. A J-beta primer mix and a sample-barcoded 5' primer were used in a second PCR of roughly 6 to 12 cycles. TCRdb analysed the 5' RACE reads with MiXCR anew, one entry per CDR3 protein. Counted here are about 1,000,000 distinct CDR3 sequences, more than 40% occurring once; the ten biggest clones make up under 20%. Germline loops: CDR1 SGHDN, CDR2 FVKESK. This CDR3 comprises 15 residues. V lost 5 bases to trimming and J lost 7 bases; unmatched junction nucleotides: 5. This clonotype was observed a few times.

The chain uses TRBV14 and TRBJ2-1; 13 positions match TRBD2. This TCR came from a woman between 55 and 75 years old in good health. Sequenced sample: blood. Here the CDR3 reads CASSGLGLAGNEQFF. The DNA for the CDR3 is TGTGCCAGCAGCGGGTTGGGACTAGCGGGAAATGAGCAGTTCTTC.